Each of the 28 T cell receptor beta chains below was sequenced from the same sample in a study of cytomegalovirus exposure and HLA in healthy donors. Profiling relied on immunoSEQ multiplex PCR, and the TCRdb table lists in-frame clones only, not all of them. The sample lists approximately 240,000 clones; about 89% were seen once. Sequenced material: PBMCs. The receptors originated from a woman under 30 in good health and CMV-seronegative.

V and J are TRBV18 and TRBJ1-2, with 8 bases aligning to TRBD1. This CDR3 region has 13 residues. In germline, CDR1 is KGHSH, CDR2 LQKENI. V dropped 6 bases and J dropped 6; count of bases not matched to a gene: 6. In DNA form, the CDR3 reads TGTGCCAGCTCTAACACAGGGGGTAATGGCTACACCTTC. It translates to CASSNTGGNGYTF. Looking up the rest from reference TRBV18 and TRBJ1-2 gives the full variable domain: NAGVMQNPRHLVRRRGQEARLRCSPMKGHSHVYWYRQLPEEGLKFMVYLQKENIIDESGMPKERFSAEFPKEGPSILRIQQVVRGDSAAYFCASSNTGGNGYTFGSGTRLTVV.

A word on this clone: An end of the junction differs from the germline gene, which may be a read error. The genes are TRBV9 and TRBJ2-5; TRBD1 matches at 12 bases. The CDR3 totals 17 residues. CDR1 and CDR2 (germline): SGDLS, YYNGEE. The CDR3 coding sequence is TGTGCCAGCAGCGTAGGGCCGGGACAGGGGGCTCAGGGCGAACTTCACTTC. This codes for CASSVGPGQGAQGELHF.

This clone was seen just once. The chain couples TRBV6-1 to TRBJ2-2; 9 bases are shared with TRBD2. The junction had 8 bases not matched to a gene; V was cut back by 8 bases and J by 7 bases. Germline CDR1 MNHNS, CDR2 SASEGT. The CDR3 is 14 residues long. In DNA form, the CDR3 reads TGTGCCAGCGTAGCGGGAGTCGAAGTCGGGGAGCTGTTTTTT. It translates to CASVAGVEVGELFF.

The chain has TRBV5-1 and TRBJ2-5, with TRBD2 as a possible D gene (6 bases). CDR3 length: 15 amino acids. V lost 0 bases, J lost 5 bases, and 14 bases lay in between. In germline, CDR1 is SGHRS, CDR2 YFSETQ. CDR3: CASSLASGVQETQYF. As DNA, the CDR3 is TGCGCCAGCAGCTTGGCCTCGGGAGTCCAGGAGACCCAGTACTTC.

V gene TRBV2 combines with J gene TRBJ2-7; TRBD1 matches 9 bases. Germline assignment: CDR1 SNHLY and CDR2 FYNNEI. The CDR3 contains 14 residues. J lost 4 bases, V lost 6 bases, and 7 bases had no gene match. The CDR3 nucleotides are TGTGCCAGCAGCGCGACAGGGGGAGGGTACGAGCAGTACTTC. This translates into CASSATGGGYEQYF. Full variable domain (rest looked up from reference TRBV2 and TRBJ2-7): EPEVTQTPSHQVTQMGQEVILRCVPISNHLYFYWYRQILGQKVEFLVSFYNNEISEKSEIFDDQFSVERPDGSNFTLKIRSTKLEDSAMYFCASSATGGGYEQYFGPGTRLTVT.

The CDR3 DNA is TGTGCCAGCAGACGGGACATTGGCCCGGAAAGTTCACCCCTCCACTTT. It encodes CASRRDIGPESSPLHF. This chain connects TRBV27 to TRBJ1-6, with D maybe TRBD1 (6 bases). CDR1 is MNHEY, CDR2 SMNVEV, per germline (reference sequence). V was pared by 6 bases and J by 9 bases, with 21 bases between. The CDR3 totals 16 residues.

The V and J genes are TRBV9 and TRBJ2-3; 9 nucleotides agree with TRBD2. This CDR3 comprises 16 residues. The junction had 5 bases not matched to a gene; V was cut back by 0 bases and J by 3 bases. In germline, CDR1 is SGDLS, CDR2 YYNGEE. This chain's CDR3 is CASSVGGAGGTDTQYF. DNA for the CDR3: TGTGCCAGCAGCGTAGGAGGAGCGGGAGGAACAGATACGCAGTATTTT.

This clone was counted a single time. V gene TRBV19 combines with J gene TRBJ1-1; D gene ambiguous. This CDR3 contains 12 residues. V was clipped by 7 bases and J by 6 bases, with 12 bases between them. CDR1 is LNHDA and CDR2 is SQIVND in the germline V gene (reference sequence). In DNA, the CDR3 is TGTGCCAGTAATGGGGAGGCAGCTGAAGCTTTCTTT. It is translated as CASNGEAAEAFF.

This chain uses TRBV28 with TRBJ2-4; D not certain. The CDR3 runs to 17 residues. The V end was cut by 2 bases, the J end by 0 bases, with 14 bases between. Germline CDR1 reads MDHEN; CDR2 reads SYDVKM. Here the CDR3 DNA reads TGTGCCAGCAGTTTAAACGATGGCAACATAGCCAAAAACATTCAGTACTTC. This gives the protein CASSLNDGNIAKNIQYF.

This chain connects TRBV4-1 to TRBJ2-1; no firm D call. The CDR3 loop spans 18 amino acids. Per germline, CDR1 MGHRA and CDR2 YSYEKL. The V end was cut by 4 bases, the J end by 5 bases, with 24 bases between. CDR3 loop: CASSPRSLERARNNEQFF. In DNA form, the CDR3 reads TGCGCCAGCAGCCCCCGGTCGTTGGAGCGAGCCCGGAACAATGAGCAGTTCTTC.

V gene TRBV7-9 combines with J gene TRBJ2-1; D is unresolved. This CDR3 has 16 amino acids. The germline V gene has CDR1 SEHNR and CDR2 FQNEAQ (reference sequence). The V gene lost 2 bases and the J gene lost 0 bases, with 11 bases spanning the gap. CDR3 region: CASSLLPRSSYNEQFF. As DNA, the CDR3 is TGTGCCAGCAGCTTATTGCCGCGTAGCTCCTACAATGAGCAGTTCTTC.

The chain recombines TRBV5-1 with TRBJ2-3; D not certain. Trimming left V 5 bases short and J 2 bases short, with 12 bases between. CDR3 length: 14 residues. Germline V gene sequence: CDR1 SGHRS, CDR2 YFSETQ. CDR3 DNA: TGCGCCAGCAGACTGGTACCCTTCACAGATACGCAGTATTTT. Encoded protein: CASRLVPFTDTQYF.

The J gene is TRBJ2-7, the V gene TRBV11-3; D perhaps matches TRBD2 (5 bases). Germline V CDR1 and CDR2: SGHNT, YENEEA. The CDR3 covers 13 residues. V dropped 4 bases and J dropped 4 bases, with 11 bases sitting between them. Written as DNA, the CDR3 is TGTGCCAGCAGCTCCCCCCCGGGGTACGAGCAGTACTTC. This gives the protein CASSSPPGYEQYF.

This rearrangement joins TRBV5-4 to TRBJ1-1; D ambiguous. Trimming left V 6 bases short and J 0 bases short, with 12 bases between. From germline, CDR1 is SGHNT and CDR2 YYREEE (reference sequence). CDR3 length equals 14 residues. The CDR3 sequence: CASTRLNMNTEAFF. The CDR3 DNA reads as TGTGCCAGCACCCGACTTAACATGAACACTGAAGCTTTCTTT.

The V and J genes are TRBV6-1 and TRBJ2-5; perhaps TRBD2 as D (5 bases). Trimming pared 2 bases from V and 5 bases from J, leaving 6 bases between. The CDR3 has 12 residues. Germline V gene data show CDR1 as MNHNS and CDR2 as SASEGT. CDR3 protein: CASSEWEETQYF. CDR3 DNA: TGTGCCAGCAGTGAATGGGAGGAGACCCAGTACTTC.

V gene TRBV5-5 combines with J gene TRBJ1-2, with D possibly matching TRBD1 (5 bases). The CDR3 has 15 amino acids. Germline V gives CDR1 SGHKS, CDR2 YYEKEE (reference sequence). The V end was cut by 4 bases, the J end by 3 bases, with 16 bases between. This CDR3 reads CASSPNDSPDYGYTF. CDR3 DNA: TGTGCCAGCAGCCCAAACGACAGCCCTGACTATGGCTACACCTTC.

The rearrangement links TRBV5-4 to TRBJ2-1; no reliable D call. V dropped 4 bases and J dropped 13 bases, with 15 bases sitting between them. Germline loops: CDR1 SGHNT, CDR2 YYREEE (reference sequence). The CDR3 has 12 amino acids. The CDR3 sequence: CASSQLNTPQFF. The CDR3 DNA sequence: TGTGCCAGCAGCCAACTAAACACACCTCAGTTCTTC.

A remark on this clone: The sample contains more than one DNA sequence encoding this CDR3. V usage is TRBV2 and J usage is TRBJ2-7, with D perhaps TRBD1 (6 bases). Germline CDR1 SNHLY, CDR2 FYNNEI. V was clipped by 10 bases and J by 2 bases, with 9 bases between them. The CDR3 is 11 residues long. The CDR3 sequence: CATRQAYEQYF. The DNA of the CDR3 is TGTGCCACTCGACAGGCCTACGAGCAGTACTTC.

The chain employs TRBV28 and TRBJ2-6; tentative D call: TRBD2 (5 bases). This CDR3 has 16 amino acids. Germline V gene data show CDR1 as MDHEN and CDR2 as SYDVKM. Trimming removed 5 bases from V and 0 bases from J, with 11 bases in between. CDR3 in DNA: TGTGCCAGCAGTCAGGCGGGTTTCTCTGGGGCCAACGTCCTGACTTTC. Amino acid sequence: CASSQAGFSGANVLTF. Drawing the rest from reference TRBV28 and TRBJ2-6, the complete variable domain is DVKVTQSSRYLVKRTGEKVFLECVQDMDHENMFWYRQDPGLGLRLIYFSYDVKMKEKGDIPEGYSVSREKKERFSLILESASTNQTSMYLCASSQAGFSGANVLTFGAGSRLTVL.

The chain combines TRBV5-6 with TRBJ1-4; 7 positions match TRBD1. The CDR3 spans 16 residues. Germline V gives CDR1 SGHDT, CDR2 YYEEEE. Trimming removed 3 bases from V and 7 bases from J; junction bases left unmatched: 12. The CDR3 here is CASSYLRQGEGEKLFF. CDR3 nucleotides: TGTGCCAGCAGCTACTTGCGACAGGGTGAGGGTGAAAAACTGTTTTTT.

The chain couples TRBV18 to TRBJ1-1, with D perhaps matching TRBD1 (5 bases). CDR1 is KGHSH and CDR2 is LQKENI in the germline V gene. The CDR3 covers 16 residues. The V and J ends lost 6 bases and 3 bases respectively, with 20 bases between them. The CDR3 DNA is TGTGCCAGCTCCCCAACAGGAGCAGGAGGGTACACTGAAGCTTTCTTT. Its protein product is CASSPTGAGGYTEAFF.

This clone was detected only once. The CDR3 here is CALKLPWTGGGYTF. For the CDR3, the DNA is TGTGCCCTCAAACTACCCTGGACAGGGGGCGGCTACACCTTC. The J gene is TRBJ1-2, the V gene TRBV30, with 11 bases matching TRBD1. Germline loops: CDR1 GTSNPN, CDR2 SVGIG (reference sequence). This CDR3 is 14 amino acids long. V shed 8 bases, J shed 8 bases, and the junction held 13 bases outside the gene matches.

CDR3 sequence: CASSNNRDRGREWHF. The DNA of the CDR3 is TGTGCCAGCAGTAATAACCGGGACAGGGGGCGGGAGTGGCATTTT. The gene calls are TRBV6-6 and TRBJ1-5; 12 nucleotides agree with TRBD1. Per the germline V gene, CDR1 is MNHNY and CDR2 is SVGAGI (reference sequence). This CDR3 is 15 amino acids long. The V gene end was trimmed by 5 bases and the J gene end by 15 bases; junction bases not matched to a gene: 14.

The chain joins TRBV6-1 to TRBJ1-2, with a weak D call TRBD1 (5 bases). V lost 6 bases and J lost 3, with 14 bases in between. CDR1 and CDR2 (germline): MNHNS, SASEGT. The CDR3 sequence is 14 residues long. The CDR3 protein is CASRVRAQYYGYTF. CDR3 nucleotide sequence: TGTGCCAGCAGGGTCAGGGCCCAATACTATGGCTACACCTTC.

The genes are TRBV7-9 and TRBJ2-7; a possible D gene is TRBD2 (5 bases). The germline V gene has CDR1 SEHNR and CDR2 FQNEAQ (reference sequence). This CDR3 comprises 13 residues. The V end lost 6 bases, the J end lost 0 bases, and 9 bases lay between the germline ends. The CDR3, as DNA: TGTGCCAGCAGGTCCGAGGGCTCCTACGAGCAGTACTTC. Its protein product is CASRSEGSYEQYF.

The rearrangement joins TRBV30 to TRBJ2-2; D is unresolved. The CDR3 runs to 13 residues. Looked up from germline, CDR1 is GTSNPN and CDR2 is SVGIG (reference sequence). Trimming took 0 bases from V and 4 from J, leaving 6 bases between them. This CDR3 is CAWSVSGTGELFF. CDR3 in DNA: TGTGCCTGGAGTGTATCAGGCACCGGGGAGCTGTTTTTT.

The chain couples TRBV19 to TRBJ1-2; 7 bases fit TRBD1. J gave up 4 bases and V 10 bases, and 12 bases lay outside the gene matches. Germline loops: CDR1 LNHDA, CDR2 SQIVND (reference sequence). CDR3 length: 14 residues. The chain's CDR3 is CATSPGTDFYGYTF. CDR3 sequence (DNA): TGTGCCACCTCACCCGGGACAGATTTCTATGGCTACACCTTC.

This chain joins TRBV19 and TRBJ1-2, with TRBD1 matching 9 bases. Germline values: CDR1 LNHDA, CDR2 SQIVND (reference sequence). Unmatched junction bases numbered 8, after V lost 9 bases and J lost 6 bases. The CDR3 loop spans 13 amino acids. CDR3 loop: CASQQGARNGYTF. In DNA, the CDR3 is TGTGCCAGCCAACAGGGGGCGCGTAATGGCTACACCTTC.